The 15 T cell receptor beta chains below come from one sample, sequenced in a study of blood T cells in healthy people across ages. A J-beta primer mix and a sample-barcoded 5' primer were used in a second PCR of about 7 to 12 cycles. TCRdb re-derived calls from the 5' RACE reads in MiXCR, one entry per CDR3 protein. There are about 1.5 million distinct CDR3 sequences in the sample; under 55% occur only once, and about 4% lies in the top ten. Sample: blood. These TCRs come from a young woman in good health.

CDR3 protein: CASSLGGGGYTDTQYF. CDR3 nucleotide sequence: TGTGCCAGCAGCTTAGGTGGCGGGGGTTACACAGATACGCAGTATTTT. The chain employs TRBV7-9 and TRBJ2-3, with TRBD2 matching over 7 bases. V gave up 1 base and J gave up 2 bases; unmatched junction bases: 6. The CDR3 is 16 amino acids. CDR1 and CDR2 from the germline V gene are SEHNR and FQNEAQ (reference sequence).

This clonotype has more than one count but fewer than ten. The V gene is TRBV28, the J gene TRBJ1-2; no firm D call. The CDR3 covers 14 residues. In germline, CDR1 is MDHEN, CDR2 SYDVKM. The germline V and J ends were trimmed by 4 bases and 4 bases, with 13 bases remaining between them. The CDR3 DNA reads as TGTGCCAGCAGTTCCCCGGAGATCAGCTATGGCTACACCTTC. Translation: CASSSPEISYGYTF.

The CDR3 region has the DNA TGCGCCAGCAGCCACCGTACTGGCGGCCAAGAGACCCAGTACTTC. Its translation is CASSHRTGGQETQYF. This rearrangement joins TRBV4-3 to TRBJ2-5; D not certain. The V end lost 3 bases, the J end lost 1 base, and 12 bases lay between the germline ends. The CDR3 is 15 amino acids. Germline V gene sequence: CDR1 LGHNA, CDR2 YSLEER.

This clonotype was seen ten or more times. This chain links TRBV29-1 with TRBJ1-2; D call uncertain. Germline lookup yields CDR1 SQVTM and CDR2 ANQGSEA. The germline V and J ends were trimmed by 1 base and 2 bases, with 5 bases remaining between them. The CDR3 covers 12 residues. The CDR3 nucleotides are TGCAGCGTTGAAGGGCAGAACTATGGCTACACCTTC. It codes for CSVEGQNYGYTF.

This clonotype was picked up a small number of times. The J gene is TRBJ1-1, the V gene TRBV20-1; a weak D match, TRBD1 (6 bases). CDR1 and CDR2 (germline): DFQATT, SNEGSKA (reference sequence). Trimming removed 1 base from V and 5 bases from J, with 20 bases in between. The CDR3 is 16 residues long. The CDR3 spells CSARVIFGGRGTEAFF. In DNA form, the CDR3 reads TGCAGTGCTAGAGTCATCTTCGGGGGGCGCGGGACTGAAGCTTTCTTT.

The DNA of the CDR3 is TGTGCCATCAGTGAGTCCGGGACAGAACTGAACACTGAAGCTTTCTTT. Translating it yields CAISESGTELNTEAFF. V usage is TRBV10-3 and J usage is TRBJ1-1, with TRBD1 matching over 7 bases. Germline V gene data show CDR1 as ENHRY and CDR2 as SYGVKD. V was pared by 0 bases and J by 0 bases, with 4 bases of the junction left unmatched. The CDR3 spans 16 residues.

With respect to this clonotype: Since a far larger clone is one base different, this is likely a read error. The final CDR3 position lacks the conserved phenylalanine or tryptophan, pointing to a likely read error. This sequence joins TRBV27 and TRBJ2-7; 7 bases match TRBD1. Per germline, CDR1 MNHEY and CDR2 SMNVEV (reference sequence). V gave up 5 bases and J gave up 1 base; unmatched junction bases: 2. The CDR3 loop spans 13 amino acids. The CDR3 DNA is TGTGCCAGCAGTCTGACAGGGTCCTACGAGCAGTACTCC. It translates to CASSLTGSYEQYS.

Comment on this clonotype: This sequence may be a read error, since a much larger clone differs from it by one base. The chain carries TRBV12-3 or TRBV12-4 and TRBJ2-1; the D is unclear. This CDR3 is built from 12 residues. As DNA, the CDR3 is TGTGCCAGCAGCGTCCGTAACCATGAGCAGTTGTTC. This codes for CASSVRNHEQLF.

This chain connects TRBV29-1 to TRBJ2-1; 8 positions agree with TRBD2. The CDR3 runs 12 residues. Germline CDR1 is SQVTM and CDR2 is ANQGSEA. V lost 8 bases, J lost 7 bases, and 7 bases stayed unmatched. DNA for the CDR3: TGCAGCTCCGAACGGGGGGGTAATGAGCAGTTCTTC. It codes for CSSERGGNEQFF.

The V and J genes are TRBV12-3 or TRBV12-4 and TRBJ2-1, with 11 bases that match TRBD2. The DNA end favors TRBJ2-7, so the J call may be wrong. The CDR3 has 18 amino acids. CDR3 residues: CASSSAGLAAFGSYEQYF. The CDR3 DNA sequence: TGTGCCAGCAGTAGCGCGGGACTAGCGGCCTTTGGTTCCTACGAGCAGTACTTC.

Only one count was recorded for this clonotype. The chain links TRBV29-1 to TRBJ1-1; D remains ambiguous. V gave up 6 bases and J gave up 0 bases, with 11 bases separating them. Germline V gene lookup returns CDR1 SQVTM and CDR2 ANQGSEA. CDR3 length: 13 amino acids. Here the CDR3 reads CSVFGNLNTEAFF. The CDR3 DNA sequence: TGCAGCGTCTTTGGGAATCTGAACACTGAAGCTTTCTTT.

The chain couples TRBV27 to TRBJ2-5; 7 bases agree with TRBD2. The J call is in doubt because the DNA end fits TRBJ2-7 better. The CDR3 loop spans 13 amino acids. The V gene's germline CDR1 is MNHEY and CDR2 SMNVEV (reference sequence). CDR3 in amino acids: CASSNLGGNEQYF. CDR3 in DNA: TGTGCCAGCAGCAATCTGGGGGGGAACGAGCAGTACTTC.

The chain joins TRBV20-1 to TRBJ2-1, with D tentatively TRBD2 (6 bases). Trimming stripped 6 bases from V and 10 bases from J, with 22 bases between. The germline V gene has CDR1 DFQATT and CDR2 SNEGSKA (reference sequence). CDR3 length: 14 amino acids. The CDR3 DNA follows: TGCAGTGCCCGTGGCGGGACTGCCCTCCAGGAGCAGTTCTTC. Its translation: CSARGGTALQEQFF.

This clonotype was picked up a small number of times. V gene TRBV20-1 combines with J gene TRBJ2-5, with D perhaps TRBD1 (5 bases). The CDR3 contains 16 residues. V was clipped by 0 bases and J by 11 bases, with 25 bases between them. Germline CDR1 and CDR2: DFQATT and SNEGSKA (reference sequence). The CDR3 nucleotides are TGCAGTGCTAGAGACCGGCGGCAGGGTCTTTACAATGAGCAGTACTTC. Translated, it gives CSARDRRQGLYNEQYF.

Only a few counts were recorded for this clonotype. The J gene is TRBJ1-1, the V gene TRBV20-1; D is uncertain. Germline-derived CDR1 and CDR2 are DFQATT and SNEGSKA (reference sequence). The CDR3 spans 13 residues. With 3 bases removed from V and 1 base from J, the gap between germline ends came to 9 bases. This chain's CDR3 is CSASEKWNTEAFF. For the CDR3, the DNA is TGCAGTGCTAGCGAAAAATGGAACACTGAAGCTTTCTTT.